This TCR beta chain was sequenced for a study of beta chain features in type 1 diabetes. Broader study findings: Type 1 diabetes patients showed a moderate but significant shortening of TCRB CDR3s in all four CD4+ subsets.

Per the germline V gene, CDR1 is MDHEN and CDR2 is SYDVKM. The CDR3 consists of 15 residues. Trimming removed 7 bases at V and 2 bases at J, with 12 bases between. In the case of this clone: Its antigen is not known.

The whole isolated RNA underwent reverse transcription, so sequencing captured expressed TCRB transcripts. Repertoires were generated with immunoSEQ multiplex PCR, while TCRdb's copy carries only in-frame clones and drops some. The data show a few hundred thousand clones, with 16% seen just once and 0.08% to 0.095% held by the top ten. The source material was naive CD4+ T cells from blood. The rearrangement uses TRBV28 and TRBJ2-6; D unclear. This receptor was identified in a man aged 25 to 40 with type 1 diabetes. CDR3 amino acids: CASTRTRAGANVLTF. Written as DNA, the CDR3 is TGTGCCAGCACACGAACCCGGGCTGGGGCCAACGTCCTGACTTTC.